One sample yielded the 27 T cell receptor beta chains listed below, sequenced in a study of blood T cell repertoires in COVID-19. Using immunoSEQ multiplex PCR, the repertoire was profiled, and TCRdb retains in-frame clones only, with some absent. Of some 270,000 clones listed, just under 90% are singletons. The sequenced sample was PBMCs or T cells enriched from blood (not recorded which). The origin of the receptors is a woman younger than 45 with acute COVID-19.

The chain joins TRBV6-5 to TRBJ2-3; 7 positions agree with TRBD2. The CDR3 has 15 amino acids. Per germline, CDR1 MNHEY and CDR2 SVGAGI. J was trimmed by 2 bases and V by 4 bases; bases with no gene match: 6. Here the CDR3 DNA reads TGTGCCAGCAGTTTACGACTAGCCCTCACAGATACGCAGTATTTT. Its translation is CASSLRLALTDTQYF.

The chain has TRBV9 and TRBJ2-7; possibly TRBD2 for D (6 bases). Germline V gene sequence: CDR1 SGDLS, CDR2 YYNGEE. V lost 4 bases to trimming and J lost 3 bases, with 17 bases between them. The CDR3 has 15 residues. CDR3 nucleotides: TGTGCCAGCAGCCCCAGGAGGGACGGTAACTACGAGCAGTACTTC. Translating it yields CASSPRRDGNYEQYF.

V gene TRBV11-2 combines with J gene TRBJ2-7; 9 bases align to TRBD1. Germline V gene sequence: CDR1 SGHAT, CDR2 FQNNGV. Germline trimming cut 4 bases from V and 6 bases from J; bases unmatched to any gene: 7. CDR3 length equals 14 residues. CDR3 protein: CASSSGDRVTEQYF. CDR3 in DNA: TGTGCCAGCAGCTCAGGGGACAGGGTAACCGAGCAGTACTTC.

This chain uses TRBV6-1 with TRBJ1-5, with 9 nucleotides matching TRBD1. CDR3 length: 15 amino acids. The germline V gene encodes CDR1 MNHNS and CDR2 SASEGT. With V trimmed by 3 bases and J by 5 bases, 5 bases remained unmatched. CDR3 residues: CASSDGTGLYQPQHF. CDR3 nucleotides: TGTGCCAGCAGTGACGGGACAGGGCTGTATCAGCCCCAGCATTTT.

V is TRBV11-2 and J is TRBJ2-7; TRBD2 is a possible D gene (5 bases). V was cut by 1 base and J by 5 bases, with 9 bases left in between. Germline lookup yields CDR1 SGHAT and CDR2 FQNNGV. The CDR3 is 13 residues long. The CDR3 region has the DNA TGTGCCAGCAGCTTAGTTGGTAGCGACGAGCAGTACTTC. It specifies CASSLVGSDEQYF.

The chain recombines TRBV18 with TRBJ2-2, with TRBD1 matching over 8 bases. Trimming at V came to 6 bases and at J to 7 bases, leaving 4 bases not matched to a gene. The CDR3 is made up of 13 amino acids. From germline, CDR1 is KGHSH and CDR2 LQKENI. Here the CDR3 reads CASSVTGDGELFF. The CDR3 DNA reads TGTGCCAGCTCTGTGACAGGGGACGGGGAGCTGTTTTTT.

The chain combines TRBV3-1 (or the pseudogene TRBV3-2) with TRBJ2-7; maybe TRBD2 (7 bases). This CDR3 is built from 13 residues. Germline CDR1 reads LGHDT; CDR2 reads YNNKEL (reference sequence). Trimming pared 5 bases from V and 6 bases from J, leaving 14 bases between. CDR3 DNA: TGTGCCAGCAGCGAAAACAGGGAGGGCGAGCAGTACTTC. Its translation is CASSENREGEQYF.

CDR3 loop: CASSFGNSGSSYEQYF. The DNA for the CDR3 is TGTGCCAGCAGTTTTGGGAACAGCGGGTCTTCCTACGAGCAGTACTTC. This sequence joins TRBV28 and TRBJ2-7, with D tentatively TRBD2 (6 bases). Between the trimmed V and J ends, which lost 3 bases and 1 base, there was a span of 16 bases. The germline V gene encodes CDR1 MDHEN and CDR2 SYDVKM. The CDR3 runs to 16 residues.

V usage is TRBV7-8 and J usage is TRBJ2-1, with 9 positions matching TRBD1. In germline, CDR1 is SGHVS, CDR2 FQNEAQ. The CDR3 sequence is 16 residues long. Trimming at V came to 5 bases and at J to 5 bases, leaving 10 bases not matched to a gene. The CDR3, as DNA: TGTGCCAGCAGCCTGGGACCGGGACAGGGTAACAATGAGCAGTTCTTC. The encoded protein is CASSLGPGQGNNEQFF.

This chain's CDR3 is CASSIAGGEGYTF. The CDR3 bases are TGTGCCAGTAGTATTGCAGGGGGTGAAGGCTACACCTTC. The J gene is TRBJ1-2, the V gene TRBV19, with TRBD1 matching 7 bases. The CDR3 spans 13 residues. Germline-derived CDR1 and CDR2 are LNHDA and SQIVND (reference sequence). The V gene end was trimmed by 3 bases and the J gene end by 8 bases; junction bases not matched to a gene: 6.

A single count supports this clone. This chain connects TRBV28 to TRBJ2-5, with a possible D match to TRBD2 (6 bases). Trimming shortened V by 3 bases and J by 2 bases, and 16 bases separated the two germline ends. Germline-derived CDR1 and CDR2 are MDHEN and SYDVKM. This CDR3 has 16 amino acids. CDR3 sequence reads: CASSLSYRDSQETQYF. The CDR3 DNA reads TGTGCCAGCAGTTTGAGTTACCGGGACTCTCAAGAGACCCAGTACTTC.

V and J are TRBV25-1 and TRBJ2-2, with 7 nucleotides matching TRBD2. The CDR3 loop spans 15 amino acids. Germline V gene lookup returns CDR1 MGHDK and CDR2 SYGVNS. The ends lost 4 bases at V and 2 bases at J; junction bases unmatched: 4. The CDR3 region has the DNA TGTGCCAGCAGTGGCCTAGCGGATAACACCGGGGAGCTGTTTTTT. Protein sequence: CASSGLADNTGELFF.

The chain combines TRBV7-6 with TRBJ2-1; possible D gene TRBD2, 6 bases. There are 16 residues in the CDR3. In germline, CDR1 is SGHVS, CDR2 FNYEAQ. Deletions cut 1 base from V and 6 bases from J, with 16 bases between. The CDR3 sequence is CASSLDFLAASNEQFF. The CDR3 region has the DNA TGTGCCAGCAGCTTAGATTTTTTAGCGGCCTCCAATGAGCAGTTCTTC.

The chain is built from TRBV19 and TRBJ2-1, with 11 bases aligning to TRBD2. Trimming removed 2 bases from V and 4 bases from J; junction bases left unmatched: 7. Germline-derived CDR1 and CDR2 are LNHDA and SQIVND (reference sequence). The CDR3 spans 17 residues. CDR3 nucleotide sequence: TGTGCCAGTAGTATACCCCTAGCGGGAGGCCTTTACAATGAGCAGTTCTTC. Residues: CASSIPLAGGLYNEQFF.

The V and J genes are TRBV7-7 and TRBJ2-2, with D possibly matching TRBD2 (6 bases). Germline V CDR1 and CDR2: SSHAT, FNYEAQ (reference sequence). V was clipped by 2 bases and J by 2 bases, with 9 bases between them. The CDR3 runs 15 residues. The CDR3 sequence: CASSLTGTNTGELFF. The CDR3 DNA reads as TGTGCCAGCAGCTTAACCGGGACTAACACCGGGGAGCTGTTTTTT.

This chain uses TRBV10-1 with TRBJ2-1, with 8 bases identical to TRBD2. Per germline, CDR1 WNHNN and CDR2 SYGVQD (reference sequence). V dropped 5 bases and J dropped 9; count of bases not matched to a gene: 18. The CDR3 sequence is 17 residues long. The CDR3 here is CASSRGEREIPWGEQFF. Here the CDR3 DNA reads TGCGCCAGCAGTCGAGGAGAGCGGGAGATCCCCTGGGGTGAGCAGTTCTTC.

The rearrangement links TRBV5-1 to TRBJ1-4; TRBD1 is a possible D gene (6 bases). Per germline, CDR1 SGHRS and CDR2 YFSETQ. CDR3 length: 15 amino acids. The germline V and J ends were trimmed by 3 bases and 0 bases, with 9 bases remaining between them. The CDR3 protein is CASSYGQSTNEKLFF. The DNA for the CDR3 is TGCGCCAGCAGCTACGGACAGTCAACTAATGAAAAACTGTTTTTT.

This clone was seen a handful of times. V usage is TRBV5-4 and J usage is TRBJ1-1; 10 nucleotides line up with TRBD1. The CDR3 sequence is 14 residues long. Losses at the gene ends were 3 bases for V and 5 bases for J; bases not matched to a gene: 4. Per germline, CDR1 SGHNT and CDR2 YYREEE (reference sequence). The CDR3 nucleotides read TGTGCCAGCAGCTCCTGGGACAGGGGAACTGAAGCTTTCTTT. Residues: CASSSWDRGTEAFF.

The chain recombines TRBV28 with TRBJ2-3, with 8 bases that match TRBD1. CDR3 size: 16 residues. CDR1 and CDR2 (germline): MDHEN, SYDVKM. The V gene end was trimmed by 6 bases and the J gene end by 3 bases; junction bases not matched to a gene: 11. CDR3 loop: CASSLRGNRGTDTQYF. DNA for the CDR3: TGTGCCAGCAGCCTGCGGGGCAACAGGGGGACAGATACGCAGTATTTT.

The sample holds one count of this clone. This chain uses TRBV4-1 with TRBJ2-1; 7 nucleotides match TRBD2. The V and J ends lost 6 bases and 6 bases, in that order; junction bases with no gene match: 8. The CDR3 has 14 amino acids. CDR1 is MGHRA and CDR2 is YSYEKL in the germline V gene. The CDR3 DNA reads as TGCGCCAGCAGAGGACTAGTAGGAGTCAATGAGCAGTTCTTC. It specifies CASRGLVGVNEQFF.

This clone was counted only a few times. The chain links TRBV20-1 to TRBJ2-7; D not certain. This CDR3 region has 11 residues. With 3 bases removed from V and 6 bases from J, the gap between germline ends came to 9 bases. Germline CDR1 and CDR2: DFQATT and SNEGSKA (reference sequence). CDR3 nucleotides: TGCAGTGCTAGTGGAGTTGGCGAGCAGTACTTC. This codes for CSASGVGEQYF.

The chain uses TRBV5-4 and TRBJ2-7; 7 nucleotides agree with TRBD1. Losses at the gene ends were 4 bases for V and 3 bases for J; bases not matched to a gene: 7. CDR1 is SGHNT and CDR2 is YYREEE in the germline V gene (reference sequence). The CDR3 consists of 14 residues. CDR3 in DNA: TGTGCCAGCAGCACCCCGGCAGGGGGCTACGAGCAGTACTTC. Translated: CASSTPAGGYEQYF.

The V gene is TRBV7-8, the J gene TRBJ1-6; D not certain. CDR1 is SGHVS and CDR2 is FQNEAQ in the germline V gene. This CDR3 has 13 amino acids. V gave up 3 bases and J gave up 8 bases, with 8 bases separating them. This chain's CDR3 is CASSFFEDSPLHF. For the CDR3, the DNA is TGTGCCAGCAGCTTCTTCGAGGATTCACCCCTCCACTTT.

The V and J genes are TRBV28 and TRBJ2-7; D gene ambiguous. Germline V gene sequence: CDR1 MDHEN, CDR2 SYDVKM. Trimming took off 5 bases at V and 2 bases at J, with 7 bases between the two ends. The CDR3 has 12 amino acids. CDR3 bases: TGTGCCAGCAGTGTACATGCCTACGAGCAGTACTTC. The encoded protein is CASSVHAYEQYF.

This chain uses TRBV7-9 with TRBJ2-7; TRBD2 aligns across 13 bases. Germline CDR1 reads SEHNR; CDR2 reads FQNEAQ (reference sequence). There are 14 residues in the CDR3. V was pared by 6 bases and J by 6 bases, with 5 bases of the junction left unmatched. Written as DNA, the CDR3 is TGTGCCAGCAGGCGGACTAGCGGGAGTGGCGAGCAGTACTTC. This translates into CASRRTSGSGEQYF.

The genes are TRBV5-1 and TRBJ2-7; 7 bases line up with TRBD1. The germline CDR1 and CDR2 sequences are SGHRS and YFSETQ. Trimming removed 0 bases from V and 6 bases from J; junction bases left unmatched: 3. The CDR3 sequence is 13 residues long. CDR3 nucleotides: TGCGCCAGCAGCTTGGAGGGGGCGGCCGAGCAGTACTTC. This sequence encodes CASSLEGAAEQYF. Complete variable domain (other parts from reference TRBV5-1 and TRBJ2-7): KAGVTQTPRYLIKTRGQQVTLSCSPISGHRSVSWYQQTPGQGLQFLFEYFSETQRNKGNFPGRFSGRQFSNSRSEMNVSTLELGDSALYLCASSLEGAAEQYFGPGTRLTVT.

The CDR3 loop is CASSPNEGGNQPQHF. The CDR3 DNA is TGCGCCAGCAGCCCCAACGAGGGCGGAAATCAGCCCCAGCATTTT. This chain connects TRBV4-1 to TRBJ1-5; D gene uncertain. V lost 4 bases to trimming and J lost 4 bases, with 14 bases between them. CDR1 is MGHRA, CDR2 YSYEKL, per germline. This CDR3 spans 15 amino acids.